The T cell receptor (beta chain) under discussion was sequenced for a study of blood T cell repertoires in COVID-19. Study information: Spain, Italy and the United States supplied samples that represented acute and convalescent COVID-19. Sample material is recorded as cDNA or gDNA derived from T cells, B-cell-depleted T cells, or PBMCs.

This CDR3 has 15 amino acids. Germline CDR1 is MNHEY and CDR2 is SVGEGT. V shed 5 bases and J 8 bases; nucleotides not matched to a gene: 9. Authors' data handling: Amplification of reference gene primers provided the estimated nucleated cell counts. Measured with immunoSEQ multiplex PCR; TCRdb has only the in-frame clones, and not every one. V and J calls and clone size come straight from that table; D and trimming were deduced from the DNA. The sample holds roughly 150,000 clones, approximately 80% seen once. Specimen: peripheral blood. The origin of this receptor is a man aged 60 to 69 with acute or convalescent COVID-19. This rearrangement joins TRBV6-2 or TRBV6-3 to TRBJ1-4; 9 bases are a match to TRBD1. DNA for the CDR3: TGTGCCAGCAGTCCCGCGGGACAGGGTATAGAAAAACTGTTTTTT. Translating it yields CASSPAGQGIEKLFF.